The 2 T cell receptor beta chains reported below all come from one sample, sequenced in a study of T-cell memory formation after mild COVID-19. TCRdb called the 5' RACE reads again in MiXCR, with one record for every CDR3 protein. The sample consists of about 340,000 distinct CDR3 sequences, 13% of them appearing once. The sequencing input was PBMCs or a T cell subset sorted from them (not recorded which). The receptors were sampled from a man younger than 30 who had mild COVID-19 (a few samples of this study predate the infection). Cell type and time point are not known.

This clonotype has at least ten counts. The chain couples TRBV23-1 to TRBJ2-5; the D gene is possibly TRBD1 (6 bases). TRBV23-1 is marked as an open reading frame, function uncertain. V lost 4 bases, J lost 8 bases, and 20 bases lay in between. The length of the CDR3 is 15 residues. The CDR3 DNA reads TGCGCCAGCAGTCTCGACAGGCTCCCGAGAGAAACCCAGTACTTC. The encoded protein is CASSLDRLPRETQYF.

The genes are TRBV6-5 and TRBJ2-3, with 10 positions matching TRBD2. The CDR3 has 14 amino acids. Germline CDR1 MNHEY, CDR2 SVGAGI. V lost 7 bases, J lost 5 bases, and 6 bases stayed unmatched. CDR3 residues: CASTTSGVGDTQYF. The CDR3 DNA reads TGTGCCAGCACCACTAGCGGGGTTGGAGATACGCAGTATTTT.